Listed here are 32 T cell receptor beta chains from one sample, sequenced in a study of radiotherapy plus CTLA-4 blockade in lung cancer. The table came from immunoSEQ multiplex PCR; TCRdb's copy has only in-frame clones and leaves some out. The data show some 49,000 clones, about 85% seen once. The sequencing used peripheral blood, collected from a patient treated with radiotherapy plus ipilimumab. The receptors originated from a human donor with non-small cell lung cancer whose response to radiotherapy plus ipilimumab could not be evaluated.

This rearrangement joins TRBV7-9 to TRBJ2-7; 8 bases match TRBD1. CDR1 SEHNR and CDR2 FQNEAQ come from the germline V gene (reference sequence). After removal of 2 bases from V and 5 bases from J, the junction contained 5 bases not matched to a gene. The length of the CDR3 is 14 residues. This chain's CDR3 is CASSLQGAAHEQYF. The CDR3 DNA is TGTGCCAGCAGCTTACAGGGGGCTGCGCACGAGCAGTACTTC. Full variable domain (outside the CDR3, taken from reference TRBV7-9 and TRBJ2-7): DTGVSQNPRHKITKRGQNVTFRCDPISEHNRLYWYRQTLGQGPEFLTYFQNEAQLEKSRLLSDRFSAERPKGSFSTLEIQRTEQGDSAMYLCASSLQGAAHEQYFGPGTRLTVT.

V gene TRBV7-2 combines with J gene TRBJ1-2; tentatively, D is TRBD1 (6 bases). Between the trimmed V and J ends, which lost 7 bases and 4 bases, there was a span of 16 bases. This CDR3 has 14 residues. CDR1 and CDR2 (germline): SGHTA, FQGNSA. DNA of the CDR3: TGTGCCAGCACCCCAGGGGACCAGAGCTATGGCTACACCTTC. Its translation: CASTPGDQSYGYTF.

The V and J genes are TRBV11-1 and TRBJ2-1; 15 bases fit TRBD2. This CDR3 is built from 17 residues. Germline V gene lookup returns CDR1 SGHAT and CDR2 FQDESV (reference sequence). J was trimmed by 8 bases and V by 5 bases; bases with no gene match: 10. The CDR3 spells CASSVPGLAGGMYEQFF. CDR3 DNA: TGTGCCAGCAGCGTACCGGGACTAGCGGGAGGAATGTATGAGCAGTTCTTC.

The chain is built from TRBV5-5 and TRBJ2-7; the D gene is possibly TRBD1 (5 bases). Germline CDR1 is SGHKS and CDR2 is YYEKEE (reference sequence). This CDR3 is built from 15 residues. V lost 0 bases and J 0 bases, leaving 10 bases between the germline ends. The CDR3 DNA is TGTGCCAGCAGCTTGGCGCAGGGAACCTCCTACGAGCAGTACTTC. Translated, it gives CASSLAQGTSYEQYF.

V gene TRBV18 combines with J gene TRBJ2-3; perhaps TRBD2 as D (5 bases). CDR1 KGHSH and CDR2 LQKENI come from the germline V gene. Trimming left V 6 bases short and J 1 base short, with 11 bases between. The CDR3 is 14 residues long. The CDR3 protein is CASSRDGGTDTQYF. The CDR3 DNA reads TGTGCCAGCTCCCGTGACGGGGGCACAGATACGCAGTATTTT.

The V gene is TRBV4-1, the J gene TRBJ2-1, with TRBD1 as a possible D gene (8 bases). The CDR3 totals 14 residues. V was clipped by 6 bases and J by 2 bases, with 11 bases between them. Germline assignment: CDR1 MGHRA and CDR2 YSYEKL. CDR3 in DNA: TGCGCCAGCAGAACAGGGGGGGCCTACAATGAGCAGTTCTTC. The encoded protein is CASRTGGAYNEQFF.

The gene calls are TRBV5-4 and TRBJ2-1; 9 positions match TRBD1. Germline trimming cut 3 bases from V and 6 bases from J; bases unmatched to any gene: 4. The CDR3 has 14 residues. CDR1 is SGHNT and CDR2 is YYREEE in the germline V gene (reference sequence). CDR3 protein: CASSWDREGNEQFF. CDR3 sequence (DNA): TGTGCCAGCAGCTGGGACAGGGAGGGCAATGAGCAGTTCTTC.

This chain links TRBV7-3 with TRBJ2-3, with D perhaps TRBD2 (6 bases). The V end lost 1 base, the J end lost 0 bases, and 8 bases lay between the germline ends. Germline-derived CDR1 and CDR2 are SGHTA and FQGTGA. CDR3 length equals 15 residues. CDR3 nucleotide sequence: TGTGCCAGCAGCTTAATAGGGACTAGCACAGATACGCAGTATTTT. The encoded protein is CASSLIGTSTDTQYF.

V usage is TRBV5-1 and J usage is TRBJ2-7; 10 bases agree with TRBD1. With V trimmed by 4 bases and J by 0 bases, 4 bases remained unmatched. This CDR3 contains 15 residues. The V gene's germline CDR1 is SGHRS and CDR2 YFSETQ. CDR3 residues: CASSPGQGSSYEQYF. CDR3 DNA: TGCGCCAGCAGCCCGGGACAGGGGAGCTCCTACGAGCAGTACTTC.

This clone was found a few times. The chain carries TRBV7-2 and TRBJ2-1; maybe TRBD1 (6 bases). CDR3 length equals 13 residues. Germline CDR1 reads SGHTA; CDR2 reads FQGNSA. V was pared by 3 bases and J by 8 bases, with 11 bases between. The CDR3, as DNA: TGTGCCAGCAGCTTTCGGACAGTCTATGAGCAGTTCTTC. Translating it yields CASSFRTVYEQFF.

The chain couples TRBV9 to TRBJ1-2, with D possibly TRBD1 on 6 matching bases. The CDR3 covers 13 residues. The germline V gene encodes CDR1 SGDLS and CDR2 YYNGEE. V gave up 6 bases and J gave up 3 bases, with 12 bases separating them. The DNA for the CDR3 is TGTGCCAGCACCAGGGGCGCGGACTATGGCTACACCTTC. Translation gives CASTRGADYGYTF.

Here the CDR3 DNA reads TGTGCCAGCAGCGCACCGACAGGGGAGACCTACGAGCAGTACTTC. It codes for CASSAPTGETYEQYF. The V call is TRBV25-1, the J call TRBJ2-7; TRBD1 matches at 8 bases. V was clipped by 6 bases and J by 2 bases; unmatched bases: 9. CDR1 and CDR2 (germline): MGHDK, SYGVNS. This CDR3 region has 15 residues.

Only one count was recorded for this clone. Written as DNA, the CDR3 is TGTGCCAGTACCCGGAAGCGGGCGGCTCCTGAGACCCAGTACTTC. Translation gives CASTRKRAAPETQYF. The V and J genes are TRBV19 and TRBJ2-5; maybe TRBD2 (6 bases). The CDR3 has 15 amino acids. Germline V gives CDR1 LNHDA, CDR2 SQIVND (reference sequence). The V gene lost 7 bases and the J gene lost 5 bases, with 20 bases spanning the gap.

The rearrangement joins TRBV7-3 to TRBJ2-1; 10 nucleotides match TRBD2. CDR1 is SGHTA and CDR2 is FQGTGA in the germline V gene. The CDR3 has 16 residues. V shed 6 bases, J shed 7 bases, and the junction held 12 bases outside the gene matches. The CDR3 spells CASSTAGSGRRNEQFF. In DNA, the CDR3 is TGTGCCAGCAGTACCGCTGGTAGCGGGAGGAGAAATGAGCAGTTCTTC. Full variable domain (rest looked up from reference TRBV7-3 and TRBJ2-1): GAGVSQTPSNKVTEKGKYVELRCDPISGHTALYWYRQSLGQGPEFLIYFQGTGAADDSGLPNDRFFAVRPEGSVSTLKIQRTERGDSAVYLCASSTAGSGRRNEQFFGPGTRLTVL.

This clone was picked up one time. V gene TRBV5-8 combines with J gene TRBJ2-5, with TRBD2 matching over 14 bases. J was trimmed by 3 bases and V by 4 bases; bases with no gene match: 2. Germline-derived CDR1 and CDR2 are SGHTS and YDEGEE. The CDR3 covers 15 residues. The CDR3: CASSVGLAGEETQYF. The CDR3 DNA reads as TGTGCCAGCAGCGTGGGACTAGCGGGAGAAGAGACCCAGTACTTC.

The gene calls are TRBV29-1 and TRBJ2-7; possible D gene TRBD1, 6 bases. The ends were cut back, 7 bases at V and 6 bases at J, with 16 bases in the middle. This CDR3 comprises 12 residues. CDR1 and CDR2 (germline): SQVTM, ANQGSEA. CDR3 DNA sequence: TGCAGCGGACGAGCAACAGGGACCGAGCAGTACTTC. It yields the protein CSGRATGTEQYF.

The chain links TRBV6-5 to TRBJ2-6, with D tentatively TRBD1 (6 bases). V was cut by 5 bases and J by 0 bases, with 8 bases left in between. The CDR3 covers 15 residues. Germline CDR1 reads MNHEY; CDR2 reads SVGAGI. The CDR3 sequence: CASSQGGSGANVLTF. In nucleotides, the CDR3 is TGTGCCAGCAGTCAAGGGGGCTCTGGGGCCAACGTCCTGACTTTC.

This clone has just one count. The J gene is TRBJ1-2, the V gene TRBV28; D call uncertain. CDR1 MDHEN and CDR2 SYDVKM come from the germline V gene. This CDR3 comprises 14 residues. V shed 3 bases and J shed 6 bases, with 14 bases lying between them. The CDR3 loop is CASSFSRERDGYTF. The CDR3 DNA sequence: TGTGCCAGCAGTTTTTCCCGGGAGCGAGATGGCTACACCTTC.

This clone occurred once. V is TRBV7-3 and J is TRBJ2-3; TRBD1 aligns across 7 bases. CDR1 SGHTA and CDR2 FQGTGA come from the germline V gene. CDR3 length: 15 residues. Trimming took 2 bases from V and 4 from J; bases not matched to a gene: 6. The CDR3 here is CASSLGDRVADTQYF. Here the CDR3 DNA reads TGTGCCAGCAGCTTAGGAGACAGGGTGGCAGATACGCAGTATTTT.

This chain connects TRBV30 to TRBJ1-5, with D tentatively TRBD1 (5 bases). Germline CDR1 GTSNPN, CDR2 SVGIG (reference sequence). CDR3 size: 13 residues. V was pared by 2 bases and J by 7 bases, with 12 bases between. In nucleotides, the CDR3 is TGTGCCTGGAGTCCACGGAGGGGCCAGCCCCAGCATTTT. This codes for CAWSPRRGQPQHF.

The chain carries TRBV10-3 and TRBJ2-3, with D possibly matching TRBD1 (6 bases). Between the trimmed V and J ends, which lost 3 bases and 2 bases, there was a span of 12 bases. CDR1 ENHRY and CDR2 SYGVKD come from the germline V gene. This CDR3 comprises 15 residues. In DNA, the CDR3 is TGTGCCATCAGTGACCCCGGACAGTACACAGATACGCAGTATTTT. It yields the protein CAISDPGQYTDTQYF.

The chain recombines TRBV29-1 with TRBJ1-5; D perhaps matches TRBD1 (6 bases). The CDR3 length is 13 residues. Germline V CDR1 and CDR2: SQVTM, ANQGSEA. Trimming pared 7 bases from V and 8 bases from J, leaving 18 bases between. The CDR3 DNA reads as TGCAGCGCCCGTACAGGGTCCCGGGAGCCCCAGCATTTT. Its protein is CSARTGSREPQHF.

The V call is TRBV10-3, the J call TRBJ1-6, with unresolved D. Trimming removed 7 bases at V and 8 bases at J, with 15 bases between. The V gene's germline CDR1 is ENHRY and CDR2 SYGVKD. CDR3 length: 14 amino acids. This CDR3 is CAIIREAGDSPLHF. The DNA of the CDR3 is TGTGCCATCATAAGGGAGGCAGGAGATTCACCCCTCCACTTT.

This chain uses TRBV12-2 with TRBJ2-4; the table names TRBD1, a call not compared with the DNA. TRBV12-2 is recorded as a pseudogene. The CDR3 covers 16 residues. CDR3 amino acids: CASRLARDRAKNIQYF. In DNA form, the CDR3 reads TGTGCAAGTCGCTTAGCGCGGGACAGGGCCAAAAACATTCAGTACTTC.

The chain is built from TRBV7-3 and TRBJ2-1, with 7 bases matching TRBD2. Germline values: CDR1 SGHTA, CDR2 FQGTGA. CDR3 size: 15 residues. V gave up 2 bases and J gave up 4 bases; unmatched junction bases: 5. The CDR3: CASSLRGSLYNEQFF. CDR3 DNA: TGTGCCAGCAGCTTACGCGGGAGCCTTTACAATGAGCAGTTCTTC.

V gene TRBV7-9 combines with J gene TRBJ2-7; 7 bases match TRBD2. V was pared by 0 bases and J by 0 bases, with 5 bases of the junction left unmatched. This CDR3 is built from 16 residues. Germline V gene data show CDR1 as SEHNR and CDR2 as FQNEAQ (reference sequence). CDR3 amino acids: CASSLASAGASYEQYF. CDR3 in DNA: TGTGCCAGCAGCTTAGCTTCGGCGGGAGCCTCCTACGAGCAGTACTTC.

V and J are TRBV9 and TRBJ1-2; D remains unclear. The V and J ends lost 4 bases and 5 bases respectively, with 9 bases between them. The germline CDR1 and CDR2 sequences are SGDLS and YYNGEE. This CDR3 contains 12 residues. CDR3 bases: TGTGCCAGCAGCTTCCAGAATTATGGCTACACCTTC. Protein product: CASSFQNYGYTF.

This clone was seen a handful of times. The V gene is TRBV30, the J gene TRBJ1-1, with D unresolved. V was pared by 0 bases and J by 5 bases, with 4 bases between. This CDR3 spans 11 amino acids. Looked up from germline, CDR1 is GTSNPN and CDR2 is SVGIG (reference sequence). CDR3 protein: CAWSVKTEAFF. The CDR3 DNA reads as TGTGCCTGGAGTGTCAAAACTGAAGCTTTCTTT.

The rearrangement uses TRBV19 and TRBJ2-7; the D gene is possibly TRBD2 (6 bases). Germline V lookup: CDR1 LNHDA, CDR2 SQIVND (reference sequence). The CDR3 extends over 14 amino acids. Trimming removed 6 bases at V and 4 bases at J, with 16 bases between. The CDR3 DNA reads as TGTGCCAGTAGCCGACCGGGAGCAGGTTACGAGCAGTACTTC. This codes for CASSRPGAGYEQYF.

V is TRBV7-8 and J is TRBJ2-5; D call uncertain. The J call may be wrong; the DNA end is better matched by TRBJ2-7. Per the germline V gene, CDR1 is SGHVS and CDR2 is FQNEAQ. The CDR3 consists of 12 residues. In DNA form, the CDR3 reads TGTGCCAGCAGCCCCACGTCCTACGAGCAGTACTTC. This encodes CASSPTSYEQYF.

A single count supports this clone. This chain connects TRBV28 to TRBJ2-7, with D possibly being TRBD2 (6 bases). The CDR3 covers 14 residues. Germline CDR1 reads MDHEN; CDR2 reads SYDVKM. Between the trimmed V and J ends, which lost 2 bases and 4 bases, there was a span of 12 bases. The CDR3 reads CASSLGEGRYEQYF. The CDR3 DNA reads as TGTGCCAGCAGTTTAGGGGAAGGGAGGTACGAGCAGTACTTC.

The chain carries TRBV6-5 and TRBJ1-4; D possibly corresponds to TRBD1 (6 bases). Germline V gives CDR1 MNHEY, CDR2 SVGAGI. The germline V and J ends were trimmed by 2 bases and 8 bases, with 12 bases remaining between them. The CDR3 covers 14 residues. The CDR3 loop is CASSYRGGREKLFF. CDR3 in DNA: TGTGCCAGCAGTTACAGGGGGGGGAGGGAAAAACTGTTTTTT.